This T cell receptor (beta chain) was recovered during a study of identical twins. One entry per CDR3 protein results from TCRdb running MiXCR on the 5' RACE reads. Here the sample spans a few hundred thousand distinct CDR3 sequences, roughly 13% being singletons. The V end lost 3 bases, the J end lost 1 base, and 9 bases lay between the germline ends. Germline V gives CDR1 DFQATT, CDR2 SNEGSKA (reference sequence). This CDR3 region has 13 residues. Notes on this clonotype: Its antigen is undetermined.

Every one of the donors was a healthy Caucasian. General study results and limits: Within twin pairs, the out-of-frame alpha sequences they shared showed excess low generation probability. The study found weaker excess twin sharing in beta out-of-frame sequences.

These same data were also listed under a study on yellow fever vaccine responses in identical twins.

This sequence originates from a young woman in good health. The sequenced material came from CD4+ T cells sorted from blood. The chain is built from TRBV20-1 and TRBJ1-1; a possible D gene is TRBD1 (6 bases). In DNA form, the CDR3 reads TGCAGTGCTAGGTGGGACACGAACACTGAAGCTTTCTTT. As protein: CSARWDTNTEAFF.